This TCR beta chain is drawn from a study of T cell responses to AZD1222 COVID-19 vaccine (dated by TCRdb to the early 2020s). At the level of the whole study: AZD1222 recipients whose second dose came at about 4 weeks and those whose second dose came at about 12 weeks were combined into one group, since spike-specific TCR depth and breadth did not differ between the two schedules. Trial participants were enrolled by age into 18-55, 56-69 and 70-plus year subgroups, with approximately 160, 26 and 62 TCR-sequenced participants respectively. A total of approximately 250 trial participants underwent TCR sequencing, of whom 207 had received two doses of AZD1222 and approximately 25 had received two doses of the MenACWY control vaccine. General conclusions and limits of the study: No day 14 peak-response samples were available, so repertoires were characterized only after the peak T cell response. The whole spike protein was spanned by vaccine-associated CD4 TCRs, and dominant responses were seen in regions 160-218 and 743-854. Only a handful of AZD1222 recipients were SARS-CoV-2 seropositive at baseline, limiting conclusions about previously exposed vaccinees. Spike-specific TCR breadth and depth rose significantly after two AZD1222 doses compared with day 0 and with MenACWY recipients. The 56-69-year group was small, and its depth increase did not reach significance, likely because of low power. Most participants were white British and females outnumbered males, and the authors suggested that clonal diversity may have been underestimated. Reportedly, almost half of the unique spike-specific TCRs recognized epitopes lying outside the regions that are mutated in the B.1.351 and B.1.1.7 variants.

The intended sense of this specimen's time point label: baseline before first vaccination. Vaccinee samples came from UK trials COV001 and COV002, including a single-blind randomized controlled phase 2/3 trial of AZD1222 (ChAdOx1 nCoV-19) in healthy adults. Trial participant PBMC samples were collected at day 0 and day 28 after the second dose for TCRbeta chain sequencing. The CDR3, from cysteine to phenylalanine, totals 12 residues. Kept here is only the CDR3 DNA, which spans 36 bases and is read in frame from base 1. Trimming at the junction amounts to 5 bases on V and 3 bases on J, and the germline ends lie 8 bases apart. The germline V gene sets CDR1 to SGHVS and CDR2 to FNYEAQ. Points on this clone: What antigen it recognizes has not been identified. It has no much larger one-base neighbor in the sample; base qualities were not kept.

The CDR3 regions of human TCRbeta chains were subjected to immunosequencing. For the original study's pipeline: Repertoire TCRs were matched against a reference library of SARS-CoV-2-specific TCRs generated with the MIRA antigen-specificity platform. Breadth was defined as the fraction of unique TCRs that were SARS-CoV-2-associated. Depth was defined as the fraction of total T cells that were SARS-CoV-2-associated. Using the MIRA data, each spike-specific TCR was assigned both to the spike region to which the TCR was reactive and to a CD4 or CD8 class. Log10-transformed breadth and depth values were compared by one-way ANOVA with Sidak's multiple comparisons tests. The immuneACCESS repertoire file appears here via TCRdb, limited to in-frame rearrangements. These files lack a portion of the clones; in checked studies, under half of the deficit traces to unresolved V genes, and the cause of the others is not known. The V and J calls and clone size come from that table; D and trimming were worked out from the DNA. The sample table shows 90,000 to 150,000 clones, and roughly 91% are seen once. The ten largest clones take up about 1.2% of the sample.

The source of this sequence is an adult in good health. The chain uses TRBV7-6 and TRBJ2-7; the D gene is perhaps TRBD1, from 5 matching bases. The specimen was peripheral blood, collected on day 0 of AZD1222 vaccination. The DNA sequence is given as TGTGCCAGCAGCCTAGGGGACTACGAGCAGTACTTC. Its protein product is CASSLGDYEQYF. Where the CDR3 stops, the reference TRBV7-6 and TRBJ2-7 genes take over; the full variable domain is GAGVSQSPRYKVTKRGQDVALRCDPISGHVSLYWYRQALGQGPEFLTYFNYEAQQDKSGLPNDRFSAERPEGSISTLTIQRTEQRDSAMYRCASSLGDYEQYFGPGTRLTVT.